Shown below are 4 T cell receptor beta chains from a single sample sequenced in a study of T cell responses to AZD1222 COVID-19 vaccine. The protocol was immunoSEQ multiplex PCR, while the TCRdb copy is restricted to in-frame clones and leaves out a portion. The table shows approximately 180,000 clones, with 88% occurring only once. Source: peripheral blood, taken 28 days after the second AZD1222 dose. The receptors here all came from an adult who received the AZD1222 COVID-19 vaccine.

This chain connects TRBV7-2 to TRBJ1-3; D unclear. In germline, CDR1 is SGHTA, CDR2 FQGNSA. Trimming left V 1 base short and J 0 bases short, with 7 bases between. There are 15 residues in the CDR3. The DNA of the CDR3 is TGTGCCAGCAGCTTAGAAGCAAGCTCTGGAAACACCATATATTTT. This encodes CASSLEASSGNTIYF.

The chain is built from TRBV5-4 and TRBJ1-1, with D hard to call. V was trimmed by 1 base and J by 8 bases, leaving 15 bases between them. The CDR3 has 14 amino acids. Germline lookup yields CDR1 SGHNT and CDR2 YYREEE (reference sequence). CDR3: CASSLLPATREAFF. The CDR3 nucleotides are TGTGCCAGCAGCTTGTTGCCGGCCACCCGCGAAGCTTTCTTT.

The CDR3 spells CASSPPGLAGANEQFF. As DNA, the CDR3 is TGTGCCAGCAGCCCTCCGGGACTAGCGGGAGCAAATGAGCAGTTCTTC. V gene TRBV7-2 combines with J gene TRBJ2-1, with 14 bases matching TRBD2. The CDR3 is made up of 16 amino acids. Trimming took 5 bases from V and 7 from J; bases not matched to a gene: 7. The germline CDR1 and CDR2 sequences are SGHTA and FQGNSA. Looking up the rest from reference TRBV7-2 and TRBJ2-1 gives the full variable domain: GAGVSQSPSNKVTEKGKDVELRCDPISGHTALYWYRQSLGQGLEFLIYFQGNSAPDKSGLPSDRFSAERTGGSVSTLTIQRTQQEDSAVYLCASSPPGLAGANEQFFGPGTRLTVL.

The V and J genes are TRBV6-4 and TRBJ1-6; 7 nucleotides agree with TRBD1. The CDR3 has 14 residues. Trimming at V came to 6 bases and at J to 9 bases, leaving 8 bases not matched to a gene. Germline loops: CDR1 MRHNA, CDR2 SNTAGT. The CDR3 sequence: CASRGDSHLSPLHF. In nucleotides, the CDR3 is TGTGCCAGCAGGGGGGACAGCCACCTTTCACCCCTCCACTTT.